These T cell receptor beta chains were read from a single sample in a study of cytomegalovirus exposure and HLA in healthy donors. Only in-frame clones appear in the TCRdb table, and some are missing; sequencing was by immunoSEQ multiplex PCR. The data hold about 120,000 clones, with 60% to 85% observed a single time. Source material: PBMCs. The receptors were sampled from a middle-aged woman in good health and CMV-seropositive. Each CDR3 is given with its conserved first and last residue.

CASSQEGLAGAGANVLTF,TRBV4-2
CASKQGERNSPLHF,TRBV19
CASSHSPGELFF,TRBV7-6
CAWTGSAAYEQYF,TRBV30
CASSYAGRSYEQYF,TRBV6-6
CASSLMGPRVETQYF,TRBV7-9
CASSAPGQANEKLFF,TRBV6-1
CASSATSGSWVGELFF,TRBV6-1
CASSSAPGKLFF,TRBV7-2
CASSTPGGRTYNEQFF,TRBV7-8
CASRPGTGGTYEQYF,TRBV19
CASSFGRGRPGEQYF,TRBV10-1
CASRQDREYSYEQYF,TRBV6-5
CASSPRTSGRFGELFF,TRBV7-3
CASSAERGGTGELFF,TRBV6-4
CASSLSARAGGKQPQHF,TRBV7-2
CASSLYPGQGGGNTIYF,TRBV7-2
CASRTTNDGYTF,TRBV2
CASSATGAHQPQHF,TRBV9
CASSIEREGPEQFF,TRBV19
CAWSTRAQETQYF,TRBV30
CASSRQGGNTEAFF,TRBV7-3
CASSIQGASTGELFF,TRBV7-3
CASSPGTSGSRTEQYF,TRBV5-1
CASSQGENYGYTF,TRBV4-1
CASSLERGTEAFF,TRBV11-2
CAISGGDRGISGYTF,TRBV10-3
CAISEREREGARGANEQFF,TRBV10-3
CASTRAGGWGNEQFF,TRBV11-2
CASSPGDSPGKQFF,TRBV18
CASSRTGTGWYF,TRBV14
CASSLTENTEAFF,TRBV5-5
CASSLVSGETQYF,TRBV7-3
CASSSSSGQETQYF,TRBV7-7
CASSVIDMSYNEQFF,TRBV25-1
CAWSDRGKNTEAFF,TRBV30
CASRLKEQGPCWDTEAFF,TRBV9
CASSLGQGLQPQHF,TRBV5-6
CASSRDISSYEQYF,TRBV5-1
CASSRGISGGNEQFF,TRBV7-8
CASSLDRADTEAFF,TRBV5-4
CASGSERQGTYNEQFF,TRBV12-5
CASSLSPNEKLFF,TRBV7-2
CASSPTGYQETQYF,TRBV5-6
CASSRQGPPTDTQYF,TRBV25-1
CASSPMTGGNTEAFF,TRBV6-1
CASSEGDNSGNTIYF,TRBV9
CASSPGQGNTEAFF,TRBV9
CASTGQWANSPLHF,TRBV2
CASSLGTYYEQYF,TRBV7-2
CASGRGSLRPLHF,TRBV2
CASSSPPVRDQFANTGELFF,TRBV19
CASSRGTQYF,TRBV7-9
CASSYTAWGEETQYF,TRBV5-1
CASSAGTPGNTIYF,TRBV9
CASSQVQGVGYTF,TRBV4-3
CASSPERDSPLHF,TRBV11-1
CASSRTIQETQYF,TRBV6-5
CASSEGSGMSTDTQYF,TRBV6-4
CASSVSPDPSGEQYF,TRBV9